This T cell receptor beta chain comes out of a study of T cell responses to AZD1222 COVID-19 vaccine (dated by TCRdb to the early 2020s). Regarding the study in general: AZD1222 recipients with second doses at about 4 weeks or about 12 weeks were pooled, because spike-specific TCR depth and breadth did not differ between schedules. A total of approximately 250 trial participants underwent TCR sequencing, of whom about 200 had received two doses of AZD1222 and about 25 had received two doses of the MenACWY control vaccine. Trial participants were enrolled by age into 18-55, 56-69 and 70-plus year subgroups, with approximately 160, 26 and 62 TCR-sequenced participants respectively.

Concerning this clone itself: Its antigen remains undetermined. It has no much larger one-base neighbor in the sample; base qualities were not kept.

Overall study outcomes, separate from this receptor: Only six AZD1222 recipients were SARS-CoV-2 seropositive at baseline, limiting conclusions about previously exposed vaccinees. The 56-69-year group was small, and its depth increase did not reach significance, likely because of low power. Because no day 14 peak-response samples were available, repertoires were characterized only after the peak T cell response. Vaccine-associated CD4 TCRs spanned the whole spike protein, with dominant responses in regions 160-218 and 743-854. Most participants were white British and females outnumbered males, and the authors suggested that clonal diversity may have been underestimated. After two AZD1222 doses, both the breadth and the depth of spike-specific TCRs were significantly higher than at day 0 and than in MenACWY recipients. Reportedly, close to half of the unique spike-specific TCRs recognized epitopes lying outside the regions that are mutated in the B.1.351 and B.1.1.7 variants.

Per the germline V gene, ENHRY is the CDR1 and SYGVKD is the CDR2. The V and J ends are trimmed by 3 bases and 4 bases, leaving 11 bases between them. The CDR3 holds 14 amino acids from the cysteine to the phenylalanine. Of all the DNA, just the CDR3 is kept, 42 bases in frame from base 1. The CDR3 regions of human TCRbeta chains were subjected to immunosequencing. Under the source paper's analysis protocol: TCRs in the repertoires were matched against a reference library of SARS-CoV-2-specific TCRs that had been generated with the MIRA antigen-specificity platform. Breadth was defined as the fraction of unique TCRs that were SARS-CoV-2-associated, and depth was defined as the fraction of total T cells that were SARS-CoV-2-associated. Using the MIRA data, each spike-specific TCR was mapped to the spike region that the TCR reacts to and placed in a CD4 or CD8 class. Log10-transformed breadth and depth values were compared by one-way ANOVA with Sidak's multiple comparisons tests. This is the immuneACCESS table as TCRdb keeps it, with only in-frame sequences that have V and J called. A part of the clones is gone; compared with another copy, unresolved V genes explain less than half, and the rest is unexplained. V, J and clone size are taken as reported in that table, and D and trimming were inferred from the DNA itself. The sample has about 150,000 clones on record, about 87% of them singletons. 1.9% of the sample is held by the ten biggest clonotypes.

In the paper's terms, the time point label means: baseline before first vaccination. Vaccinee samples came from UK trials COV001 and COV002, including a single-blind randomized controlled phase 2/3 trial of AZD1222 (ChAdOx1 nCoV-19) in healthy adults. For TCRbeta chain sequencing, PBMC samples were collected from trial participants at day 0 and at day 28 after the second dose. The receptor chain draws on TRBV10-3 and TRBJ2-3, with TRBD2 perhaps the D gene, on 5 matching bases. The sequence came from an adult in good health. Material: peripheral blood, obtained on day 0 of AZD1222 vaccination. The nucleotides read TGTGCCATCAGTGATGGACTTGCGGCAGATACGCAGTATTTT. It specifies CAISDGLAADTQYF.